A selection of T cell receptor beta chains follows, all from one sample in a study of T cells after yellow fever vaccination. TCRdb independently ran MiXCR on the 5' RACE reads; one entry per CDR3 protein. The table lists 300,000 to 450,000 distinct CDR3 sequences, around 8.1% of them singletons, with about 16% in the top ten. The source material was PBMCs, sampled about 49 days after the first yellow fever vaccination. The receptors come from a young man who received the YFV17D yellow fever vaccine. Both conserved end residues are part of each CDR3. The order of the fields is J gene, clone size, D gene, V gene, CDR3 DNA, CDR3 protein. A D gene is named only where the DNA matches it firmly. Clone size appears in some rows only: once, few, many, or a class for an expanded clone.

TRBJ2-7 few - TRBV3-1 TGTGCCAGCAGCCAAGGACTCATAACCACCGAGCAGTACTTC CASSQGLITTEQYF
TRBJ2-7 few TRBD1 TRBV18 TGTGCCAGCTCGGACAGGTCCCAAGAGCAGTACTTC CASSDRSQEQYF
TRBJ1-1 - - TRBV6-5 TGTGCCAGCGGTAGACAGAGTGAAGCTTTCTTT CASGRQSEAFF
TRBJ2-1 - TRBD1 TRBV7-2 TGTGCCAGCAGCGGGGACAGACACAATGAGCAGTTCTTC CASSGDRHNEQFF
TRBJ2-3 few TRBD1 TRBV6-2/TRBV6-3 TGTGCCAGCACCTCCGTGGACAGGGACACAGATACGCAGTATTTT CASTSVDRDTDTQYF
TRBJ2-3 few - TRBV21-1 TGTGCCAGCAGCAAGACAGGGGTCACAGATACGCAGTATTTT CASSKTGVTDTQYF
TRBJ1-6 few - TRBV5-1 TGCGCCAGCAGCGTCCAAGGGGAGCCTAATTCACCCCTCCACTTT CASSVQGEPNSPLHF
TRBJ2-3 few - TRBV5-4 TGTGCCACCACCGACAGGAGCACAGATACGCAGTATTTT CATTDRSTDTQYF
TRBJ2-1 many TRBD2 TRBV6-5 TGTGCCAGCAGTTACTCGAGTTGGCGGGGGGTCTACAATGAGCAGTTCTTC CASSYSSWRGVYNEQFF
TRBJ2-2 few TRBD1 TRBV19 TGTGCCAGTAGTACCGACAGGGGAAGGAACACCGGGGAGCTGTTTTTT CASSTDRGRNTGELFF
TRBJ1-1 few - TRBV12-3/TRBV12-4 TGTGCCAGCAGTTTAGTGCTGGGGGATGGGGTGAACACTGAAGCTTTCTTT CASSLVLGDGVNTEAFF
TRBJ1-1 few - TRBV25-1 TGTGCCAGCAGTGAATATGAGGCGAGCACTGAAGCTTTCTTT CASSEYEASTEAFF
TRBJ1-1 many TRBD1 TRBV7-9 TGTGCCAGCAGTGCTACAGGGGGCACTGAAGCTTTCTTT CASSATGGTEAFF
TRBJ1-1 - - TRBV6-4 TGTGCCAGCAGTGATCCCAGGGACACTGAAGCTTTCTTT CASSDPRDTEAFF
TRBJ1-6 - TRBD1 TRBV5-4 TGTGCCAGCAGCTTGGCCAGGACAGGGGTTTCACCCCTCCACTTT CASSLARTGVSPLHF
TRBJ2-5 - TRBD1 TRBV28 TGTGCCAGCAGTCGCAGTGCAGGGGGCGCGACAAAGACCCAGTACTTC CASSRSAGGATKTQYF
TRBJ2-7 - TRBD1 TRBV30 TGTGCCTGGGACGACAGGGGAATCTACGAGCAGTACTTC CAWDDRGIYEQYF
TRBJ2-7 many - TRBV21-1 TGTGCCAGCAGCAGGCTACAGGGGCCCGACTACGAGCAGTACTTC CASSRLQGPDYEQYF
TRBJ2-1 - TRBD2 TRBV7-6 TGTGCCAGCAGCTTGACCGGGACTATCTACAATGAGCAGTTCTTC CASSLTGTIYNEQFF
TRBJ1-2 - - TRBV6-2/TRBV6-3 TGTGCCAGCAGTTACTCGACGCCGTTGGGCTACACCTTC CASSYSTPLGYTF
TRBJ2-2 - - TRBV23-1 TGCGGTGCTGGGGCCGCCGGATCCGGGGAGCTGTTTTTT CGAGAAGSGELFF
TRBJ2-5 few TRBD2 TRBV10-2 TGCGCCAGCAGTGAGTCGAACCCACTAGCGCGGCAAGAGACCCAGTACTTC CASSESNPLARQETQYF
TRBJ1-1 few - TRBV5-1 TGCGCCAGCAGCTTGTGGTCTAGCGGCACTGAAGCTTTCTTT CASSLWSSGTEAFF
TRBJ2-5 few - TRBV7-9 TGTGCCAGCAGCTTTGGGGCCTTCCAAGAGACCCAGTACTTC CASSFGAFQETQYF
TRBJ1-5 - - TRBV5-1 TGCGCCAGCAGCTTGGAAGGGGGTCGTCAGCCCCAGCATTTT CASSLEGGRQPQHF
TRBJ1-1 - - TRBV3-1 TGTGCCAGCAGCCAAGAAGGGCAGAGGAACACTGAAGCTTTCTTT CASSQEGQRNTEAFF
TRBJ2-1 - - TRBV4-1 TGCGCCAGCAGCCAAGATCGTCCCTATGAGCAGTTCTTC CASSQDRPYEQFF
TRBJ2-5 few - TRBV7-6 TGTGCCAGCAGCCCGGCGACCAGGACCCAGTACTTC CASSPATRTQYF
TRBJ2-5 few - TRBV6-1 TGTGCCAGCAGGAAAAGCAGGACAGAAGAGACCCAGTACTTC CASRKSRTEETQYF
TRBJ2-5 - - TRBV6-5 TGTGCCAGCAGTTACGCTAGCGAGTTCCAAGAGACCCAGTACTTC CASSYASEFQETQYF
TRBJ1-1 few - TRBV7-2 TGTGCCAGCAGCACACGGGAAAACACTGAAGCTTTCTTT CASSTRENTEAFF
TRBJ2-2 - - TRBV27 TGTGCCAGCAGTTTATCGGCAACCGGGGAGCTGTTTTTT CASSLSATGELFF
TRBJ1-6 many TRBD1 TRBV12-3/TRBV12-4 TGTGCCAGCACCATGGACAGGCTGAGCTCCTATAATTCACCCCTCCACTTT CASTMDRLSSYNSPLHF
TRBJ2-2 few - TRBV6-5 TGTGCCAGCAGTTACAGTGGACCTAACACCGGGGAGCTGTTTTTT CASSYSGPNTGELFF
TRBJ2-2 - - TRBV19 TGTGCCAGCAGTCACAGGCTCCCCGGGGAGCTGTTTTTT CASSHRLPGELFF
TRBJ2-1 - TRBD2 TRBV11-2 TGTGCCAGCAGCTTAGAAGGACTAGCCAATGAGCAGTTCTTC CASSLEGLANEQFF
TRBJ2-5 many TRBD2 TRBV6-1 TGTGCCAGCAGTGAAGCGATCGGTAGCGGGGAAGAGACCCAGTACTTC CASSEAIGSGEETQYF
TRBJ1-6 few TRBD1 TRBV5-4 TGTGCCAGCAGCTATGACAGGGGCAGTAATTCACCCCTCCACTTT CASSYDRGSNSPLHF
TRBJ2-4 - - TRBV5-1 TGCGCCAGCAGCGGGGACGGCTCAAACATTCAGTACTTC CASSGDGSNIQYF
TRBJ2-3 - - TRBV28 TGTGCCAGCAGTTACACAGGGTCCCCAGATACGCAGTATTTT CASSYTGSPDTQYF
TRBJ2-5 - - TRBV7-6 TGTGCCAGCAGCTTAGAAAGGCGCCAAGAGACCCAGTACTTC CASSLERRQETQYF
TRBJ2-1 - - TRBV7-6 TGTGCCAGCAGCTTTGCGGGATACACCTACAATGAGCAGTTCTTC CASSFAGYTYNEQFF
TRBJ1-5 many - TRBV18 TGTGCCAGTAGCCCATTACGCGGCAATCAGCCCCAGCATTTT CASSPLRGNQPQHF
TRBJ1-4 - TRBD1 TRBV20-1 TGCAGTGCTAGAGATAGACAGGGAGGGGGATATACAGAAAAACTGTTTTTT CSARDRQGGGYTEKLFF
TRBJ1-3 few - TRBV5-1 TGCGCCAGCAGCTTGCATCCCCCGGACGGCGGAAACACCATATATTTT CASSLHPPDGGNTIYF
TRBJ1-6 many - TRBV6-5 TGTGCCAGCAGTTATGGAGGCCTTAGTAATTCACCCCTCCACTTT CASSYGGLSNSPLHF
TRBJ1-5 few - TRBV12-3/TRBV12-4 TGTGCCAGCAGGCTCGGGGACGTGGGCAATCAGCCCCAGCATTTT CASRLGDVGNQPQHF
TRBJ1-1 few - TRBV12-3/TRBV12-4 TGTGCCAGCACCCCAGCCCGGGGGGGGCAGCCTGAAGCTTTCTTT CASTPARGGQPEAFF
TRBJ1-2 few TRBD1 TRBV29-1 TGCAGCGTTGACGGGACAGGTCGGTCTAACTATGGCTACACCTTC CSVDGTGRSNYGYTF
TRBJ1-2 few - TRBV6-1 TGTGCCAGCAAGAGGGTTGGGGACTATGGCTACACCTTC CASKRVGDYGYTF
TRBJ1-2 - - TRBV4-3 TGCGCCAGCAGCCCGGCAGGTGCTCTGAGCTACACCTTC CASSPAGALSYTF
TRBJ2-6 - - TRBV6-4 TGTGCCAGCAGTGACTCGGCGGGACTCTCTGGGGCCAACGTCCTGACTTTC CASSDSAGLSGANVLTF
TRBJ1-6 - - TRBV5-1 TGCGCCAGCAGCCCAAGCATCTCCTATAATTCACCCCTCCACTTT CASSPSISYNSPLHF
TRBJ1-5 - TRBD1 TRBV18 TGTGCCAGCTCACCACTACAGGGGGGCAATCAGCCCCAGCATTTT CASSPLQGGNQPQHF
TRBJ1-3 - - TRBV7-9 TGTGCCAGCAGCCGTGGTGGGGGAACCTCTGGAAACACCATATATTTT CASSRGGGTSGNTIYF
TRBJ2-3 few - TRBV7-2 TGTGCCAGCAGCTTAGGGCGGGGTCTCCCTCCGGATACGCAGTATTTT CASSLGRGLPPDTQYF